This T cell receptor (beta chain) was sequenced for a study of Ad26.COV2.S vaccination and SARS-CoV-2 variants. Study background: Dosing was one shot or two shots 56 days apart.

Sequencing used immunoSEQ multiplex PCR; TCRdb keeps in-frame clones, though not all of them. The table has 300,000 to 400,000 clones, roughly 88% seen once; the top ten hold 5.5%. Stated treatment: about 20 received Ad26.COV2.S at low or high dose, single or two shots; 5 received placebo; per-sample allocation not given. It was on day 63 after the first vaccine or placebo injection that samples were taken. Per germline, CDR1 KGHSH and CDR2 LQKENI. V was clipped by 6 bases and J by 7 bases; unmatched bases: 7. The CDR3 is 15 amino acids. The sample consisted of peripheral blood, taken in a trial of Ad26.COV2.S vaccine versus placebo. The chain joins TRBV18 to TRBJ1-6; the match to TRBD1 covers 9 bases. The sequence was collected from a person between 18 and 65 years old who received the Ad26.COV2.S COVID-19 vaccine or a placebo. For the CDR3, the DNA is TGTGCCAGCTCGGCAGACAGGGGGGTAAATTCACCCCTCCACTTT. Translated, it gives CASSADRGVNSPLHF.